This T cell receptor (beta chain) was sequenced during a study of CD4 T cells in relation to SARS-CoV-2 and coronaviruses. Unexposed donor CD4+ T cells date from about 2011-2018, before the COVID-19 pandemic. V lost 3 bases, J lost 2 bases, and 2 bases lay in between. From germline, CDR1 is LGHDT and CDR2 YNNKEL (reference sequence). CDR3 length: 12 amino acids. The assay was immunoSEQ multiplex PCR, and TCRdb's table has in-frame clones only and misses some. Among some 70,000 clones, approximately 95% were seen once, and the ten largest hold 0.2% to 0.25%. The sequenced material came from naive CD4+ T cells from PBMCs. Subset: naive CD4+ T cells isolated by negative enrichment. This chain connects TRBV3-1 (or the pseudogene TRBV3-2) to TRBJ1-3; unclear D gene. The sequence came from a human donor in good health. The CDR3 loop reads CASSHPGNTIYF. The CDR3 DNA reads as TGTGCCAGCAGCCACCCTGGAAACACCATATATTTT.